These 14 T cell receptor beta chains came from one sample sequenced in a study of OX40 agonist ivuxolimab in advanced cancers. Sequencing used immunoSEQ multiplex PCR; TCRdb keeps in-frame clones, though not all of them. The data contain 120,000 or so clones, about nine tenths of them singletons. Sequencing used CD4+ or CD8+ T cells sorted from blood, obtained in a trial of the OX40 agonist ivuxolimab. The receptor set was obtained from an adult with an advanced solid tumor such as melanoma, head and neck, liver or kidney cancer.

In regard to this clone: Other nucleotide sequences in the sample specify the same CDR3. The rearrangement joins TRBV5-4 to TRBJ2-5; TRBD2 aligns across 7 bases. The CDR3 sequence is 14 residues long. V was pared by 0 bases and J by 2 bases, with 1 base of the junction left unmatched. CDR1 and CDR2 from the germline V gene are SGHNT and YYREEE (reference sequence). As DNA, the CDR3 is TGTGCCAGCAGCTTGGGGGGAGGGCAAGAGACCCAGTACTTC. It codes for CASSLGGGQETQYF.

The chain employs TRBV15 and TRBJ2-1; D is ambiguous. The CDR3 covers 13 residues. CDR1 and CDR2 (germline): LNHNV, YYDKDF (reference sequence). V gave up 0 bases and J gave up 7 bases, with 7 bases separating them. DNA of the CDR3: TGTGCCACCAGCAGAGATCCCACAAATGAGCAGTTCTTC. Translating gives CATSRDPTNEQFF.

The chain employs TRBV4-2 and TRBJ2-7, with 8 bases that match TRBD2. This CDR3 region has 15 residues. Trimming took 5 bases from V and 2 from J; bases not matched to a gene: 8. Germline CDR1 reads LGHNA; CDR2 reads YNFKEQ. As DNA, the CDR3 is TGTGCCAGCAGCTTTAGCGGGAAAGGGACCTACGAGCAGTACTTC. Translation: CASSFSGKGTYEQYF.

The CDR3 spells CASSRDGYSGNTIYF. In DNA form, the CDR3 reads TGTGCCAGCAGTCGCGACGGATACTCTGGAAACACCATATATTTT. The gene calls are TRBV28 and TRBJ1-3; D is undetermined. Germline V gene lookup returns CDR1 MDHEN and CDR2 SYDVKM. The CDR3 loop spans 15 amino acids. The V and J ends lost 5 bases and 0 bases respectively, with 11 bases between them.

This chain links TRBV30 with TRBJ1-2; D is unclear. This CDR3 has 15 residues. Germline V lookup: CDR1 GTSNPN, CDR2 SVGIG (reference sequence). V lost 2 bases to trimming and J lost 7 bases, with 20 bases between them. This CDR3 is CAWSLILEGPGGYTF. In nucleotides, the CDR3 is TGTGCCTGGAGTCTTATTTTGGAGGGTCCCGGTGGCTACACCTTC. Together with reference TRBV30 and TRBJ1-2, the CDR3 gives the full variable domain: SQTIHQWPATLVQPVGSPLSLECTVEGTSNPNLYWYRQAAGRGLQLLFYSVGIGQISSEVPQNLSASRPQDRQFILSSKKLLLSDSGFYLCAWSLILEGPGGYTFGSGTRLTVV.

Notes on this clone: Relative to the germline gene, one junction end is altered; a read error may explain this. This chain links TRBV6-1 with TRBJ2-3; D could derive from TRBD1 or TRBD2 (5 bases each). The CDR3 totals 14 residues. CDR1 MNHNS and CDR2 SASEGT come from the germline V gene. Here the CDR3 reads CASSEAGREDTQYF. The DNA for the CDR3 is TGTGCCAGTAGTGAGGCAGGGAGAGAAGATACGCAGTATTTT.

V gene TRBV19 combines with J gene TRBJ2-1; 13 nucleotides match TRBD2. After removal of 3 bases from V and 6 bases from J, the junction contained 5 bases not matched to a gene. The CDR3 sequence is 16 residues long. The germline gives CDR1 LNHDA, CDR2 SQIVND (reference sequence). For the CDR3, the DNA is TGTGCCAGTAGTATCCGTCGACTAGCGGGAGGCAATGAGCAGTTCTTC. It codes for CASSIRRLAGGNEQFF.

The chain links TRBV29-1 to TRBJ1-5; D remains unclear. This CDR3 is built from 12 residues. Trimming took off 4 bases at V and 1 base at J, with 5 bases between the two ends. The V gene's germline CDR1 is SQVTM and CDR2 ANQGSEA. The CDR3 loop reads CSVGGSNQPQHF. The CDR3 DNA reads as TGCAGCGTTGGAGGCAGCAATCAGCCCCAGCATTTT.

This chain connects TRBV4-2 to TRBJ1-2; tentatively, D is TRBD1 (5 bases). The V gene's germline CDR1 is LGHNA and CDR2 YNFKEQ. V was trimmed by 0 bases and J by 1 base, leaving 15 bases between them. This CDR3 is 17 amino acids long. CDR3 loop: CASSQEGTGAGNYGYTF. In DNA, the CDR3 is TGTGCCAGCAGCCAAGAAGGTACCGGGGCTGGTAACTATGGCTACACCTTC.

This rearrangement joins TRBV10-3 to TRBJ1-5; 7 positions agree with TRBD1. Germline CDR1 ENHRY, CDR2 SYGVKD. The ends lost 7 bases at V and 6 bases at J; junction bases unmatched: 15. The CDR3 is 16 residues long. CDR3 protein: CAITGSRGRGRQPQHF. The DNA for the CDR3 is TGTGCCATCACGGGGAGCCGGGGTAGGGGGCGTCAGCCCCAGCATTTT.

The chain employs TRBV6-6 and TRBJ1-1; D is unresolved. The germline V and J ends were trimmed by 6 bases and 1 base, with 6 bases remaining between them. CDR3 length: 12 residues. The germline gives CDR1 MNHNY, CDR2 SVGAGI (reference sequence). CDR3 nucleotide sequence: TGTGCCAGCAGGACCCCGAACACTGAAGCTTTCTTT. It encodes CASRTPNTEAFF.

The J gene is TRBJ2-3, the V gene TRBV7-8; TRBD2 agrees at 16 bases. The CDR3 extends over 19 amino acids. Germline V gene sequence: CDR1 SGHVS, CDR2 FQNEAQ. With V trimmed by 2 bases and J by 5 bases, 10 bases remained unmatched. CDR3 bases: TGTGCCAGCAGCTTAACCTCCGGGACTAGCGGGGGGGCTGGAGATACGCAGTATTTT. Protein sequence: CASSLTSGTSGGAGDTQYF.

About this clone: The sample has other DNA sequences that encode this CDR3 too. The chain couples TRBV7-2 to TRBJ2-3; D unclear. Trimming removed 6 bases from V and 3 bases from J, with 4 bases in between. Germline V gene lookup returns CDR1 SGHTA and CDR2 FQGNSA. CDR3 length: 11 amino acids. The CDR3: CASSFTDTQYF. CDR3 in DNA: TGTGCCAGCAGTTTTACAGATACGCAGTATTTT.

This clone was seen a few times. The V and J genes are TRBV20-1 and TRBJ1-1, with D hard to call. CDR1 and CDR2 from the germline V gene are DFQATT and SNEGSKA (reference sequence). The V and J ends lost 6 bases and 7 bases respectively, with 12 bases between them. This CDR3 contains 11 residues. The chain's CDR3 is CSALERDEAFF. CDR3 nucleotide sequence: TGCAGTGCCCTCGAGCGGGATGAAGCTTTCTTT.